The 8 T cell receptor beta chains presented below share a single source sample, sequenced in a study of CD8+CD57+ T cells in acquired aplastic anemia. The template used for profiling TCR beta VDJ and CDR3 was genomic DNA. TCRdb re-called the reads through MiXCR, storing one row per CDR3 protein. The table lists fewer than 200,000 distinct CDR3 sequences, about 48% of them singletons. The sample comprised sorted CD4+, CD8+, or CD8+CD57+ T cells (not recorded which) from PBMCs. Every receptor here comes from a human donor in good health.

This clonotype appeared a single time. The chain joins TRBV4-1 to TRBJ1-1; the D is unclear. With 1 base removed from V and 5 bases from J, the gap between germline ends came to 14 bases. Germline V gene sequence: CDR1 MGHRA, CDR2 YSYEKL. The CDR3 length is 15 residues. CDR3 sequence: CASSQAGSSVTEAFF. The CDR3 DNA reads TGCGCCAGCAGCCAAGCGGGGTCCTCGGTGACTGAAGCTTTCTTT.

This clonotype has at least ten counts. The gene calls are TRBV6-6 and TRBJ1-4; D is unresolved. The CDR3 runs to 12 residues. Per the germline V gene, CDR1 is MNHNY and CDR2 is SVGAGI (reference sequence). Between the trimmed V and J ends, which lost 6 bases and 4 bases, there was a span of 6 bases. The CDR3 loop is CASRGGNEKLFF. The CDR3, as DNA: TGTGCCAGCAGGGGTGGTAATGAAAAACTGTTTTTT.

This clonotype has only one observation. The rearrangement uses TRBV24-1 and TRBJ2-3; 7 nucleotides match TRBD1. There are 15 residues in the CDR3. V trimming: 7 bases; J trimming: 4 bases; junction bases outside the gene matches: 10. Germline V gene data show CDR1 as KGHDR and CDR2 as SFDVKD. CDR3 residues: CATSPTGARADTQYF. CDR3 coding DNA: TGTGCCACCAGCCCCACAGGGGCCCGGGCAGATACGCAGTATTTT.

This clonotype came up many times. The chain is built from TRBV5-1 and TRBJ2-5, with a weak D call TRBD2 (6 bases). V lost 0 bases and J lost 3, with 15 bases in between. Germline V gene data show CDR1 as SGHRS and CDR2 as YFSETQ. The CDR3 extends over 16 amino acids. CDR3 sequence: CASSLGQGLAKETQYF. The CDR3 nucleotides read TGCGCCAGCAGCTTGGGGCAGGGTCTAGCGAAAGAGACCCAGTACTTC.

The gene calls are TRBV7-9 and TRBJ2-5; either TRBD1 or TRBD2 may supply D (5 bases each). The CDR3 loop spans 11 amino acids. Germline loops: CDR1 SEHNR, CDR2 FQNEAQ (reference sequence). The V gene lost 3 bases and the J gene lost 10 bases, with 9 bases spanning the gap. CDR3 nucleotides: TGTGCCAGCAGCTTGTATGGGGGCCAGTACTTC. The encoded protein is CASSLYGGQYF.

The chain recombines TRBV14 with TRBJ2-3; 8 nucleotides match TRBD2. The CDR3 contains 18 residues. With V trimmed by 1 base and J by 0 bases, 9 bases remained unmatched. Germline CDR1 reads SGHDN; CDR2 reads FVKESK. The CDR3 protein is CASSQVRSSSGSTDTQYF. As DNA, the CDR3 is TGTGCCAGCAGCCAAGTCCGTTCGTCTAGCGGGAGCACAGATACGCAGTATTTT.

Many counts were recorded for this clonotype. CDR3 in amino acids: CSARGQGNQPQHF. The CDR3 nucleotides are TGCAGTGCTAGGGGGCAGGGCAATCAGCCCCAGCATTTT. The J gene is TRBJ1-5, the V gene TRBV20-1, with D tentatively TRBD1 (5 bases). The germline gives CDR1 DFQATT, CDR2 SNEGSKA (reference sequence). Trimming shortened V by 3 bases and J by 2 bases, and 8 bases separated the two germline ends. There are 13 residues in the CDR3.

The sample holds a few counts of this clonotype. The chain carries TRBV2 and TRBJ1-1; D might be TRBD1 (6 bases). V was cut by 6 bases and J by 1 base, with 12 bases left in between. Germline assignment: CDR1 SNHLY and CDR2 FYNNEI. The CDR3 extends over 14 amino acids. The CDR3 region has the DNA TGTGCCAGCAGACTACAGGGTGGGAACACTGAAGCTTTCTTT. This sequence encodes CASRLQGGNTEAFF.